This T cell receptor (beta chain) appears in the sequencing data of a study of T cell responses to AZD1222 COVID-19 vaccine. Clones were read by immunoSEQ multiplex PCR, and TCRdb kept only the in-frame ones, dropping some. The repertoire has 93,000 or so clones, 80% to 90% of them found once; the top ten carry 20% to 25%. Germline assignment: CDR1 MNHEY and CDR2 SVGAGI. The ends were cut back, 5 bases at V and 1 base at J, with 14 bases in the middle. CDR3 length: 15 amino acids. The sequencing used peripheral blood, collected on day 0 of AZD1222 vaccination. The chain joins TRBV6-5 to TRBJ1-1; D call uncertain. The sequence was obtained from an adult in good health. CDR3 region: CASSPRTSGNTEAFF. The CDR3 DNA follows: TGTGCCAGCAGTCCCCGTACCTCGGGGAACACTGAAGCTTTCTTT.